This T cell receptor beta chain was recovered during a study of blood T cell repertoires in COVID-19. Study context: Donors in the United States, Italy and Spain gave samples during acute or convalescent COVID-19. The analysed material was cDNA or gDNA that came from T cells, B-cell-depleted T cells, or PBMCs.

Germline CDR1 LGHNA, CDR2 YNFKEQ. The CDR3 totals 11 residues. In the original workflow: Estimation of nucleated cell counts relied on the amplification of reference gene primers. TCRdb's copy holds only in-frame clones and misses some; the assay was immunoSEQ multiplex PCR. The V and J calls and clone size are taken from that table; D and trimming were inferred from the DNA. The sample records some 150,000 clones, 84% being singletons. Sequencing was carried out using peripheral blood. The rearrangement joins TRBV4-2 to TRBJ2-7; D is ambiguous. The origin of this receptor is a human donor in a cohort sampled during active COVID-19. The CDR3 sequence: CATRISYEQYF. The CDR3 DNA reads as TGTGCTACCAGGATATCCTACGAGCAGTACTTC.